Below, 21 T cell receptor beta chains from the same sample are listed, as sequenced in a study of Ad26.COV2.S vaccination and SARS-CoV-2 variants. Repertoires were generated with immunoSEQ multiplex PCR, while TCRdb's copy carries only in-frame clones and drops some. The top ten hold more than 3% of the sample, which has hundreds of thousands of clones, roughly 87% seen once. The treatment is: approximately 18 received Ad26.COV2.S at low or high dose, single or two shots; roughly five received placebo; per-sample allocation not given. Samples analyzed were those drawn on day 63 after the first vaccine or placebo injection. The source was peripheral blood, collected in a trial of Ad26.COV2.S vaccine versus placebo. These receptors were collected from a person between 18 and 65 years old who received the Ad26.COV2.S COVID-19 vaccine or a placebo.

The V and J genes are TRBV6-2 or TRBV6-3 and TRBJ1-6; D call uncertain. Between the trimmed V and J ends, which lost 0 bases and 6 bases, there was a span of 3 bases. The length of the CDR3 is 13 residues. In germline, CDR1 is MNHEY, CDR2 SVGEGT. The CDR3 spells CASSYSFNSPLHF. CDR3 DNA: TGTGCCAGCAGTTACTCTTTTAATTCACCCCTCCACTTT.

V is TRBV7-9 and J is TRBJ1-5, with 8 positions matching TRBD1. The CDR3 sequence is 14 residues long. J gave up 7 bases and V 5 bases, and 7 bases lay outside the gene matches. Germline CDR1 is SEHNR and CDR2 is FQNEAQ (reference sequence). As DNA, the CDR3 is TGTGCCAGCAGCCTCGGACAGGGCGTCCAGCCCCAGCATTTT. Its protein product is CASSLGQGVQPQHF.

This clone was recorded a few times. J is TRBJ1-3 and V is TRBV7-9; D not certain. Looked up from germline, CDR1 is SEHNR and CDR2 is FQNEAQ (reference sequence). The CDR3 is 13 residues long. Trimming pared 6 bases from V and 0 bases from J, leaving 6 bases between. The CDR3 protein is CASRKFSGNTIYF. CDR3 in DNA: TGTGCCAGCAGGAAATTCTCTGGAAACACCATATATTTT.

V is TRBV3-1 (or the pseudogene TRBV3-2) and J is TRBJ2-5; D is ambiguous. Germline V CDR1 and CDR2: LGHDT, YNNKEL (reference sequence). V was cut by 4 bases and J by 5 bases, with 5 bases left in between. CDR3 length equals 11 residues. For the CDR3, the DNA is TGTGCCAGCAGCCGTAGTGAGACCCAGTACTTC. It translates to CASSRSETQYF.

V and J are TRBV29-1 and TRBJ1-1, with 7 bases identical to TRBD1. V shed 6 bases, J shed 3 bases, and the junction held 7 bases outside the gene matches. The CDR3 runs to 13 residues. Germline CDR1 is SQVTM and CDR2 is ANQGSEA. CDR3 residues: CSVRQGGYTEAFF. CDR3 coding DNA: TGCAGCGTGAGACAGGGAGGGTACACTGAAGCTTTCTTT. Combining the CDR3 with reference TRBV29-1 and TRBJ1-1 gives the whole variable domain SAVISQKPSRDICQRGTSLTIQCQVDSQVTMMFWYRQQPGQSLTLIATANQGSEATYESGFVIDKFPISRPNLTFSTLTVSNMSPEDSSIYLCSVRQGGYTEAFFGQGTRLTVV.

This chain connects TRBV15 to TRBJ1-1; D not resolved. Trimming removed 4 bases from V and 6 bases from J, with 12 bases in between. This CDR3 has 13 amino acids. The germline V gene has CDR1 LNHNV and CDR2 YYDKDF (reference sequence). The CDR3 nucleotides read TGTGCCACCAGCAACCGGGTCCCCTCTGAAGCTTTCTTT. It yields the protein CATSNRVPSEAFF.

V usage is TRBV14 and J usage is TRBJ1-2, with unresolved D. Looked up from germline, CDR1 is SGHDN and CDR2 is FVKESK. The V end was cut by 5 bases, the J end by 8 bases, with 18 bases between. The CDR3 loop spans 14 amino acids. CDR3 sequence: CASSSGVLNLGYTF. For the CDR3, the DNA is TGTGCCAGCAGCTCAGGTGTTTTAAATTTGGGCTACACCTTC.

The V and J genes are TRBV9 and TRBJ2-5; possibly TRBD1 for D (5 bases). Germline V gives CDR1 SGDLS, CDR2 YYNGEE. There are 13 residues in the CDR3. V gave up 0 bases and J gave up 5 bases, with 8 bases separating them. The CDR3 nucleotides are TGTGCCAGCAGCGTAGCGCCAGGGGAGACCCAGTACTTC. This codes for CASSVAPGETQYF.

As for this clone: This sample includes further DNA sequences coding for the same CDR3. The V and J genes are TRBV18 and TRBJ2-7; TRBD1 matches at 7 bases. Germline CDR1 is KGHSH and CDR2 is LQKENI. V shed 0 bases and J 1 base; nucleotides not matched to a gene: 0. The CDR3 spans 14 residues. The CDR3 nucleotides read TGTGCCAGCTCACCACCGACAGGGTCCTACGAGCAGTACTTC. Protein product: CASSPPTGSYEQYF.

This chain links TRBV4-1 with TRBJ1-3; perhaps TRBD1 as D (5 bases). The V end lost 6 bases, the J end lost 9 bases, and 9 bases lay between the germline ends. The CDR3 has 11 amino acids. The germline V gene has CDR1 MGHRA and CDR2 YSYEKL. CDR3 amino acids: CASRQERTIYF. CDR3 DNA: TGCGCCAGCAGACAGGAACGCACCATATATTTT.

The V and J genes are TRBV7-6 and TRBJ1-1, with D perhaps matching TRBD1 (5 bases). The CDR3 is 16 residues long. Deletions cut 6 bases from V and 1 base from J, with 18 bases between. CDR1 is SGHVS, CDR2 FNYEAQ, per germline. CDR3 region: CASRPTDAGTNTEAFF. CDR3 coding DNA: TGTGCCAGCAGACCCACGGATGCGGGGACGAACACTGAAGCTTTCTTT. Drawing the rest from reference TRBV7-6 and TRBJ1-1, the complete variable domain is GAGVSQSPRYKVTKRGQDVALRCDPISGHVSLYWYRQALGQGPEFLTYFNYEAQQDKSGLPNDRFSAERPEGSISTLTIQRTEQRDSAMYRCASRPTDAGTNTEAFFGQGTRLTVV.

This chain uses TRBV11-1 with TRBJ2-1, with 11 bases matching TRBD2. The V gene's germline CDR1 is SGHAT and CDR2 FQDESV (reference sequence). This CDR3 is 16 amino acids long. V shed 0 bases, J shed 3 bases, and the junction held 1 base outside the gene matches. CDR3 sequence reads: CASSLAGTSGYNEQFF. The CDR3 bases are TGTGCCAGCAGCTTAGCGGGGACTAGCGGCTACAATGAGCAGTTCTTC. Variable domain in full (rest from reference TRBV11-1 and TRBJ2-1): EAEVAQSPRYKITEKSQAVAFWCDPISGHATLYWYRQILGQGPELLVQFQDESVVDDSQLPKDRFSAERLKGVDSTLKIQPAELGDSAMYLCASSLAGTSGYNEQFFGPGTRLTVL.

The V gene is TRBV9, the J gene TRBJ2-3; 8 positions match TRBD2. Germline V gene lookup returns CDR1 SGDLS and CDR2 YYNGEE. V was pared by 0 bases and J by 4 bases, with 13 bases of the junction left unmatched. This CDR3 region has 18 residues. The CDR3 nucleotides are TGTGCCAGCAGCGTAGCTATCTCCGGGGGGGCCCGTCCAGATACGCAGTATTTT. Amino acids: CASSVAISGGARPDTQYF.

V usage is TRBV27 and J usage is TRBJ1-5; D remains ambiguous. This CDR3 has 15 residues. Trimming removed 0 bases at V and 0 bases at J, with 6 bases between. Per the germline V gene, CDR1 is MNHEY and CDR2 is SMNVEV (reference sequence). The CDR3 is CASSLSGNSNQPQHF. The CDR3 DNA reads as TGTGCCAGCAGTTTATCGGGGAATAGCAATCAGCCCCAGCATTTT.

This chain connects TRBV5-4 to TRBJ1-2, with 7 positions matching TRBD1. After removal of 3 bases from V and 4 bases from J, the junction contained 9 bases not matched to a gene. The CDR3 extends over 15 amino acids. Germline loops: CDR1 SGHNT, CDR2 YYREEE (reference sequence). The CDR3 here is CASSSNRDSLYGYTF. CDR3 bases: TGTGCCAGCAGCTCGAACAGGGACAGCCTCTATGGCTACACCTTC.

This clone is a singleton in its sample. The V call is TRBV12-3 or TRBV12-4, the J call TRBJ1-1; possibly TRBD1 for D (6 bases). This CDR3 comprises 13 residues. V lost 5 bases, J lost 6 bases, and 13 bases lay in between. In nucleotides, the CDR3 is TGTGCCAGCAGTACCTTTAGGGGGTCTGAAGCTTTCTTT. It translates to CASSTFRGSEAFF.

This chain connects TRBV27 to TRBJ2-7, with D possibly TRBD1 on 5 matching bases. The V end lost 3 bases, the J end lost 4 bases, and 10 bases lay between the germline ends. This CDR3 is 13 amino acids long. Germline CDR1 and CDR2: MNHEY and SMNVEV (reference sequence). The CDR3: CASSFSDSYEQYF. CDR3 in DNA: TGTGCCAGCAGTTTCTCAGACAGTTACGAGCAGTACTTC.

CDR3 amino acids: CASSEEGGRGAEAFF. CDR3 coding DNA: TGTGCCAGCAGTGAAGAGGGGGGGCGAGGGGCTGAAGCTTTCTTT. This chain joins TRBV6-1 and TRBJ1-1; a weak D match, TRBD1 (6 bases). In germline, CDR1 is MNHNS, CDR2 SASEGT. The CDR3 is 15 residues long. The V and J ends lost 1 base and 6 bases respectively, with 15 bases between them.

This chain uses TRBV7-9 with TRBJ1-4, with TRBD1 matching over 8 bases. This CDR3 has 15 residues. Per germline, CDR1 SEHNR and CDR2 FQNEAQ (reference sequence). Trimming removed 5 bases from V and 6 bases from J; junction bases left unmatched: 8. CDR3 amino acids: CASSPFPGGDEKLFF. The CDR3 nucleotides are TGTGCCAGCAGCCCATTTCCAGGGGGCGATGAAAAACTGTTTTTT.

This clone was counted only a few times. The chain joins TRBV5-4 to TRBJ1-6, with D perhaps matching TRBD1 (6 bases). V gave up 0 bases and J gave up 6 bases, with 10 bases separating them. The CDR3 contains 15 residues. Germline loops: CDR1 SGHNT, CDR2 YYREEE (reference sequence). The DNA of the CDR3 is TGTGCCAGCAGCTTGGCCGGGGGGCTTAATTCACCCCTCCACTTT. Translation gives CASSLAGGLNSPLHF. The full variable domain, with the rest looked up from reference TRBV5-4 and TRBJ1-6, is ETGVTQSPTHLIKTRGQQVTLRCSSQSGHNTVSWYQQALGQGPQFIFQYYREEENGRGNFPPRFSGLQFPNYSSELNVNALELDDSALYLCASSLAGGLNSPLHFGNGTRLTVT.

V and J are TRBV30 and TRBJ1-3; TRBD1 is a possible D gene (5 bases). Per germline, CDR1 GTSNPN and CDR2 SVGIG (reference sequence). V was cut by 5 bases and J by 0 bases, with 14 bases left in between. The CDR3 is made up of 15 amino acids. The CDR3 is CAWAWGENSGNTIYF. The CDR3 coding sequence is TGTGCCTGGGCTTGGGGGGAGAACTCTGGAAACACCATATATTTT.